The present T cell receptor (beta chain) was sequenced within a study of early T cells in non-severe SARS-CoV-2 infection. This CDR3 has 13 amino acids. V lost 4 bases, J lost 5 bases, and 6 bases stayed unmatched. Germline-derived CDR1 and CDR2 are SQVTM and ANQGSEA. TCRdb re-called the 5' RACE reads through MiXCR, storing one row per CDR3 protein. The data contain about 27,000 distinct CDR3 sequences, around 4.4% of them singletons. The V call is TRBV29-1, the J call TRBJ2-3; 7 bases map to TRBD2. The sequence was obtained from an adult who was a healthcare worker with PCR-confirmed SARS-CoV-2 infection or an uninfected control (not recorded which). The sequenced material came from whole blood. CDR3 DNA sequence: TGCAGCGTTGCGGGCGGGAGAAGAGATACGCAGTATTTT. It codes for CSVAGGRRDTQYF.